This TCR beta chain was documented in a study of T cell responses to AZD1222 COVID-19 vaccine. Germline V lookup: CDR1 SGHRS, CDR2 YFSETQ. V lost 0 bases to trimming and J lost 14 bases; unmatched junction nucleotides: 4. There are 14 residues in the CDR3. Study outcomes and limitations: Donors were chiefly white British, with a greater number of females, and clonal diversity was perhaps underestimated.

The sample holds one count of this clone. Its antigen is undetermined. This table comes from immunoSEQ multiplex PCR, and its TCRdb copy is limited to in-frame clones, with some not included. Of fewer than 90,000 clones in the sample, 75% to 90% are singletons; the top ten hold about 23%. Sample: peripheral blood, taken on day 0 of AZD1222 vaccination. This clonotype originated in an adult in good health. This chain joins TRBV5-1 and TRBJ2-1, with 14 bases matching TRBD2. The DNA for the CDR3 is TGCGCCAGCAGCTTGGGGACTAGCGGGGGGAGGGAGTTCTTC. Translating gives CASSLGTSGGREFF.